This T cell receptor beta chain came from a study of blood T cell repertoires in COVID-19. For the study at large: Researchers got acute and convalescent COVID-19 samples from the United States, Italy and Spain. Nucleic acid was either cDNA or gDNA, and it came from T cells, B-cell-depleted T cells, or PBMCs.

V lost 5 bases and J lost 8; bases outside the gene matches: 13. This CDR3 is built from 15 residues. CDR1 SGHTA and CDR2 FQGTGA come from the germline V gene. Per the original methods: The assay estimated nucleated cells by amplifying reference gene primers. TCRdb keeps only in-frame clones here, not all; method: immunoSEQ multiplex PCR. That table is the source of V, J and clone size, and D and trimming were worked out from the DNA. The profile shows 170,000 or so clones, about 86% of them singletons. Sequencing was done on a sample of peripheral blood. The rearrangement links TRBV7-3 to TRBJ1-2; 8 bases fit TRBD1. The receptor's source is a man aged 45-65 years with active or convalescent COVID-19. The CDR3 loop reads CASSLTGTGAKGYTF. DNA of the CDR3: TGTGCCAGCAGCCTTACAGGGACAGGAGCTAAAGGCTACACCTTC.